This T cell receptor (beta chain) stems from a study of T cell repertoires in cytomegalovirus infection. On the study more broadly: Based on public TCR beta signatures, there were indications of CMV infection and of a matching HLA type.

The CDR3 sequence is 13 residues long. Germline CDR1 SEHNR, CDR2 FQNEAQ (reference sequence). V shed 5 bases, J shed 3 bases, and the junction held 3 bases outside the gene matches. With regard to this clonotype: Antigen unknown.

TCRdb itself ran the reads through MiXCR, one entry per CDR3 protein. The table has about 130,000 distinct CDR3 sequences, roughly a quarter seen once. This TCR derives from a human donor in good health (CMV status not recorded). Some clones in this sample may be carry-over from other donors' samples. The sample was PBMCs, sequenced either directly or after in vitro stimulation (not recorded which). The chain joins TRBV7-9 to TRBJ1-1, with 7 positions matching TRBD1. In DNA form, the CDR3 reads TGTGCCAGCAGCCCTGGGACAGACACTGAAGCTTTCTTT. This translates into CASSPGTDTEAFF.